The clone carrying this TCR beta chain was found once. Antigen: not known. Germline V gene sequence: CDR1 SGDLS, CDR2 YYNGEE. The CDR3 covers 16 residues. V lost 3 bases, J lost 6 bases, and 9 bases stayed unmatched. Thyroid ultrasound, orbital computed tomography, clinical symptoms, and serum thyroxine and TRAb underpinned diagnoses. This sample is part of a study of T cells in Graves' hyperthyroidism and ophthalmopathy. Regarding the study as a whole: Among thyroid clonotypes expanded above 0.001, most also appeared in blood.

Amplification of TCR beta CDR3 regions was performed using RNA transcripts as template. The study used the HTBI primer set for a first-round RT-PCR of the TCR CDR3. TCRdb fed the multiplex PCR reads into MiXCR, producing one record per CDR3 protein. This sample carries over 500,000 distinct CDR3 sequences, about 45% of them seen once, and the ten largest clones take around 44%. The origin of this receptor is an adult woman with Graves' disease, either hyperthyroidism or ophthalmopathy (not recorded which). Sequencing input: peripheral blood or thyroid tissue (not recorded which). The chain links TRBV9 to TRBJ1-5; 10 bases match TRBD1. The CDR3 nucleotides are TGTGCCAGCAGCGCAGGGGGGACAGGGGCGGTTCAGCCCCAGCATTTT. The encoded protein is CASSAGGTGAVQPQHF.